The T cell receptor (beta chain) described here comes from a study of identical twins. The study, taken as a whole, reports: Out-of-frame alpha sequences common to twins exhibited a surplus of low generation probability.

The CDR3 extends over 13 amino acids. From germline, CDR1 is MDHEN and CDR2 SYDVKM. V lost 1 base to trimming and J lost 7 bases, with 7 bases between them. TCRdb analysed the 5' RACE reads with MiXCR anew, one entry per CDR3 protein. The sample contains more than 1.5 million distinct CDR3 sequences, around a third of which appear only once. A remark on this clonotype: What it recognizes is unknown.

With no exceptions, donors were healthy Caucasians. The TCR originated in a newborn girl in good health. V gene TRBV28 combines with J gene TRBJ2-2; a weak D match, TRBD2 (5 bases). What was sequenced was cord blood. Here the CDR3 reads CASSLSGLGELFF. Written as DNA, the CDR3 is TGTGCCAGCAGTTTATCAGGACTCGGGGAGCTGTTTTTT.